This is a list of T cell receptor beta chains from one sample in a study of vaccination effects on CD4 cells after COVID-19. Their target antigens are unknown. TCRdb keeps only in-frame clones here, not all; method: immunoSEQ multiplex PCR. This table holds tens of thousands of clones, around 80% found once. This specimen consisted of CD4+ T cells from PBMCs cultured without peptide, obtained after COVID-19 vaccination. The source of these receptors is a human donor who had a prior SARS-CoV-2 infection. The CDR3 runs from the conserved cysteine through the conserved F or W. The D gene is left open where the match is weak.

cdr3_nt	cdr3_aa	v_call	d_call	j_call
TGTGCCAGCACCACCGAACAGGGCTTCTTAGGCACTGAAGCTTTCTTT	CASTTEQGFLGTEAFF	TRBV2	.	TRBJ1-1
TGTGCCACCAGTGATTCGACCGGGACAGAGCAAGAGACCCAGTACTTC	CATSDSTGTEQETQYF	TRBV24-1	TRBD1	TRBJ2-5
TGTGCTAGCAGCTTACGGCGAGGGGAGGAGGAGACCCAGTACTTC	CASSLRRGEEETQYF	TRBV7-7	.	TRBJ2-5
TGTGCCAGCAGTTCCCCCCAGACAGGGTTCGCTGAAGCTTTCTTT	CASSSPQTGFAEAFF	TRBV6-5	TRBD1	TRBJ1-1
TGTGCCAGCAGCCAGGGTCCCTCTGGAAACACCATATATTTT	CASSQGPSGNTIYF	TRBV16	.	TRBJ1-3
TGTGCCAGCAGCCAAGATTCAAGGGGCCGGGAAGCTTTCTTT	CASSQDSRGREAFF	TRBV4-2	.	TRBJ1-1
TGCGCCAGCGGGCCGGGACTAGCTCTTGGAGATACGCAGTATTTT	CASGPGLALGDTQYF	TRBV10-2	TRBD2	TRBJ2-3
TGCGCCAGCAGCTTGGGAGGGGATCTCTATGGCTACACCTTC	CASSLGGDLYGYTF	TRBV5-1	.	TRBJ1-2
TGTGCCAGCAGCCAGACGGTTGATAATGAGCAGTTCTTC	CASSQTVDNEQFF	TRBV3-1/TRBV3-2	.	TRBJ2-1
TGTGCCAGCAGTGAAGCCCTCCTGAACACTGAAGCTTTCTTT	CASSEALLNTEAFF	TRBV2	.	TRBJ1-1
TGTGCCAGCAGCCTGGGACACAGCACAGATACGCAGTATTTT	CASSLGHSTDTQYF	TRBV5-4	.	TRBJ2-3
TGTGCCAGCAGTCCCACGGGGACCGGGGAGCTGTTTTTT	CASSPTGTGELFF	TRBV2	.	TRBJ2-2